The clone carrying this TCR beta chain was seen only a few times. Regarding donors, all were healthy bone marrow donors. The PCR used 60 Vbeta and 13 Jbeta primers. The method was immunoSEQ multiplex PCR; TCRdb's version includes in-frame clones alone and lacks a portion of them. This sample has approximately 120,000 clones, with less than 80% found just once. This sample stems from a study of cytomegalovirus exposure and HLA in healthy donors. The CDR3 loop spans 16 amino acids. Germline V gene sequence: CDR1 SQVTM, CDR2 ANQGSEA. Trimming removed 6 bases from V and 6 bases from J, with 26 bases in between.

The sequencing input was PBMCs. The rearrangement joins TRBV29-1 to TRBJ1-2, with a possible D match to TRBD1 (5 bases). This sequence originates from a woman aged 50 to 60 in good health and CMV-seropositive. The CDR3, as DNA: TGCAGCGTCTTGCCCTACAGCGGGCAGGGAGAAGATGGCTACACCTTC. Its protein is CSVLPYSGQGEDGYTF. Combining the CDR3 with reference TRBV29-1 and TRBJ1-2 gives the whole variable domain SAVISQKPSRDICQRGTSLTIQCQVDSQVTMMFWYRQQPGQSLTLIATANQGSEATYESGFVIDKFPISRPNLTFSTLTVSNMSPEDSSIYLCSVLPYSGQGEDGYTFGSGTRLTVV.